Listed below are T cell receptor beta chains from one sample, sequenced in a study of T-cell reconstitution after alpha-beta-depleted transplantation in children. TCRdb itself ran the PCR reads through MiXCR, one entry per CDR3 protein. The repertoire holds some 640,000 distinct CDR3 sequences, with roughly 17% as singletons. Sequencing was performed on PBMCs from the stem cell graft donor, taken from the stem cell graft. All receptors derive from a human donor who donated a stem cell graft to a child with acute myeloid leukemia. Both conserved end residues are trimmed from each CDR3. Clone size appears in some rows only: once, few, many, or a class for an expanded clone.

TRBV12-3/TRBV12-4,TRBJ2-1,few,ASSFSGQGRRAHEQF
TRBV20-1,TRBJ1-4,.,SARVSEGEKLF
TRBV20-1,TRBJ2-5,many,SARDPAGRQETQY
TRBV29-1,TRBJ2-1,few,SVGGLAGGEEQF
TRBV25-1,TRBJ2-1,few,ASSEFFTEGEQF
TRBV4-2,TRBJ1-2,.,ASSQGAPNYGYT
TRBV4-1,TRBJ2-4,few,ASSLGRGEAKNIQY
TRBV20-1,TRBJ2-7,.,SATWTGTSSYEQY
TRBV18,TRBJ2-7,.,ASSRDSNEQY
TRBV29-1,TRBJ1-2,many,SVYLGQANYGYT
TRBV12-3/TRBV12-4,TRBJ1-4,.,ASSFRPGEKLF
TRBV29-1,TRBJ1-4,many,SARQGAINTNEKLF
TRBV7-9,TRBJ2-7,once,ASNGLAGDEQY
TRBV6-9,TRBJ2-7,.,ASSFGGSGVYEQY